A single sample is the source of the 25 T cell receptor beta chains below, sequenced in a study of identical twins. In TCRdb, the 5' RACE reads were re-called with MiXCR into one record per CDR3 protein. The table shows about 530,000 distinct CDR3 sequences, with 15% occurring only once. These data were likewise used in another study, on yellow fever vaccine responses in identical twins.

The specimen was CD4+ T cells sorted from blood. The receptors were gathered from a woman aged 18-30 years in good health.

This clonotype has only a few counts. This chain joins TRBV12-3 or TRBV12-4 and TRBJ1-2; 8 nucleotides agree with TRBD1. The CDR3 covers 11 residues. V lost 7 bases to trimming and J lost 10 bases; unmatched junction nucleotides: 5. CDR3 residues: CASTFQGAYTF. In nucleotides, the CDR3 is TGTGCCAGCACCTTCCAGGGGGCCTACACCTTC.

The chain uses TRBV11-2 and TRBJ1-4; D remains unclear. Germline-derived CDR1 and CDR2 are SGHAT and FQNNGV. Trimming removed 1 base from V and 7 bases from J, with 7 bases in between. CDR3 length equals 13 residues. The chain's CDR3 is CASSLVGGEKLFF. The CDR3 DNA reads TGTGCCAGCAGCTTAGTGGGTGGTGAAAAACTGTTTTTT.

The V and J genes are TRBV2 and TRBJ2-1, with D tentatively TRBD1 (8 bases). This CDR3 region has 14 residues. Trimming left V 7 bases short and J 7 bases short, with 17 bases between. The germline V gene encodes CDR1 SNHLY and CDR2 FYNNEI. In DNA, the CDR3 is TGTGCCAGCAAGGGGGGGACAGGACAAAATGAGCAGTTCTTC. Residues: CASKGGTGQNEQFF.

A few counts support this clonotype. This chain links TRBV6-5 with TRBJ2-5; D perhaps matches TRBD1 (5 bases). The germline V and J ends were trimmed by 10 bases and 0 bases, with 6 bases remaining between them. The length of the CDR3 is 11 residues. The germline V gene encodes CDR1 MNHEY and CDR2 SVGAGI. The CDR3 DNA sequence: TGTGCCACAGGGAACCAAGAGACCCAGTACTTC. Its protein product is CATGNQETQYF.

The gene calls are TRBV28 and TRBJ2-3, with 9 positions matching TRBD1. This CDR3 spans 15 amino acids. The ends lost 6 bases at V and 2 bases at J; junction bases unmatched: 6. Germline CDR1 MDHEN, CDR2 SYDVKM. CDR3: CASRRGQGPTDTQYF. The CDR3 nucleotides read TGTGCCAGCAGACGGGGACAGGGACCCACAGATACGCAGTATTTT.

This CDR3 is CASSPGLAGGLFRNEQYF. CDR3 bases: TGTGCCAGCAGCCCCGGACTAGCGGGAGGCCTTTTCCGGAACGAGCAGTACTTC. This chain joins TRBV2 and TRBJ2-7; 14 bases are a match to TRBD2. Germline V gives CDR1 SNHLY, CDR2 FYNNEI. CDR3 length: 18 residues. V trimming: 6 bases; J trimming: 5 bases; junction bases outside the gene matches: 15.

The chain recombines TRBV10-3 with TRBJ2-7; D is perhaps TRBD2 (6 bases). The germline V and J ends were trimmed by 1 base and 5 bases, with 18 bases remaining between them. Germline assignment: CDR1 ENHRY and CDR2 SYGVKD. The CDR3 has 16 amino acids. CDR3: CAISEWKTGEVNEQYF. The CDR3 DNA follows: TGTGCCATCAGTGAGTGGAAGACGGGAGAGGTCAACGAGCAGTACTTC.

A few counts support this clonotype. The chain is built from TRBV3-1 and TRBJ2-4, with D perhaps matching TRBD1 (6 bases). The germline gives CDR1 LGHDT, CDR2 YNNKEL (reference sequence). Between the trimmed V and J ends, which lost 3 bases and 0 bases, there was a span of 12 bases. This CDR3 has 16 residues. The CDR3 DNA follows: TGTGCCAGCAGCCAGGACAGTTCAATAGCCAAAAACATTCAGTACTTC. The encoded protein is CASSQDSSIAKNIQYF.

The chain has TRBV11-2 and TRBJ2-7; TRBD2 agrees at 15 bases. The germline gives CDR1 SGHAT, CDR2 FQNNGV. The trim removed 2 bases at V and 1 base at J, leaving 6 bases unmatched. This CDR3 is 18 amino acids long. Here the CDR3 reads CASSLPGLAGGVSYEQYF. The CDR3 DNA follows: TGTGCCAGCAGCTTACCCGGACTAGCGGGAGGGGTTTCCTACGAGCAGTACTTC. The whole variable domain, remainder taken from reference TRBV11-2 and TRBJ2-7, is EAGVAQSPRYKIIEKRQSVAFWCNPISGHATLYWYQQILGQGPKLLIQFQNNGVVDDSQLPKDRFSAERLKGVDSTLKIQPAKLEDSAVYLCASSLPGLAGGVSYEQYFGPGTRLTVT.

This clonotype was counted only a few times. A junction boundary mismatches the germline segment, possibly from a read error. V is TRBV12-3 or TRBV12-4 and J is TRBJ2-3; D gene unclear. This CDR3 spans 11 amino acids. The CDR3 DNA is TGTGCCAGCAGTAACACAGATTCGCAGTATTTT. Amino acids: CASSNTDSQYF.

This chain's CDR3 is CASSERRGGETQYF. For the CDR3, the DNA is TGTGCCAGCAGTGAACGCAGGGGGGGAGAGACCCAGTACTTC. The chain has TRBV6-1 and TRBJ2-5; the D gene could be TRBD1 or TRBD2 (7 bases each). The CDR3 sequence is 14 residues long. Germline V gene sequence: CDR1 MNHNS, CDR2 SASEGT. Trimming stripped 2 bases from V and 4 bases from J, with 11 bases between.

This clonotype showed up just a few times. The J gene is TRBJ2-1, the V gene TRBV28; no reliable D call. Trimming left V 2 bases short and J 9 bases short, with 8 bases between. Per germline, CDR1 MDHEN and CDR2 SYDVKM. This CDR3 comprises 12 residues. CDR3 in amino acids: CASSLGRGEQFF. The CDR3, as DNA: TGTGCCAGCAGTTTAGGGCGAGGTGAGCAGTTCTTC.

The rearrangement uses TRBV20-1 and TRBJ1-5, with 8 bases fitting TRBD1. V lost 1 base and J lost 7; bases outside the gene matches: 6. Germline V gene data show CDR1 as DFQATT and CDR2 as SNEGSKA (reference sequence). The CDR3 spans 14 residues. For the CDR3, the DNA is TGCAGTGCTAGAGGGACAGGGCTAAGCCAGCCCCAGCATTTT. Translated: CSARGTGLSQPQHF.

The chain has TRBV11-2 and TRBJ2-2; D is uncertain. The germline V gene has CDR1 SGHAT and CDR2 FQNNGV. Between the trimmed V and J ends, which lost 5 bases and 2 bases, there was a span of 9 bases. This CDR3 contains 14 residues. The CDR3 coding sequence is TGTGCCAGCAGCCCCGCGGTAAACACCGGGGAGCTGTTTTTT. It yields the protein CASSPAVNTGELFF.

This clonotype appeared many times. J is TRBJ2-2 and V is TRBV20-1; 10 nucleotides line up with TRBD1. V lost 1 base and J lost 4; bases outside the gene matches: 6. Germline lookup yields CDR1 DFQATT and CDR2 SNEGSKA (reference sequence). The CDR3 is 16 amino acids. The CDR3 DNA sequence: TGCAGTGCTAGAGCGGGACAGGGGACCTTCACCGGGGAGCTGTTTTTT. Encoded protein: CSARAGQGTFTGELFF.

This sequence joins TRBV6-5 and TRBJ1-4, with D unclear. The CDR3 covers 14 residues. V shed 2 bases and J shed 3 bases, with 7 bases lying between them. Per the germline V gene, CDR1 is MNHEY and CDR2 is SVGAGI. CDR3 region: CASSYGRANEKLFF. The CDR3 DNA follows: TGTGCCAGCAGTTACGGAAGGGCTAATGAAAAACTGTTTTTT.

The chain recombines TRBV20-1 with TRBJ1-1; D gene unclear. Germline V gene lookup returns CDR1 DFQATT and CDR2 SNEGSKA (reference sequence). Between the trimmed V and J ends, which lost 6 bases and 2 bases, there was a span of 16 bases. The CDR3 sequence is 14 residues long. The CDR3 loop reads CSATRTGRNTEAFF. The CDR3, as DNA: TGCAGTGCGACCCGGACGGGCAGAAACACTGAAGCTTTCTTT.

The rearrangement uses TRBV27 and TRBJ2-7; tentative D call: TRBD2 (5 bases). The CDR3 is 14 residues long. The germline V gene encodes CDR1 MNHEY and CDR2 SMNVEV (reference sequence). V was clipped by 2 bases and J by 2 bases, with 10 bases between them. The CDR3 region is CASSLGELPYEQYF. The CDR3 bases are TGTGCCAGCAGTTTAGGGGAGCTTCCCTACGAGCAGTACTTC.

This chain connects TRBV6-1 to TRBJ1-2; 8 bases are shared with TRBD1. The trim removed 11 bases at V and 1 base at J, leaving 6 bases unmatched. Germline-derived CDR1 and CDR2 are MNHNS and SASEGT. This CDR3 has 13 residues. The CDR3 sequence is CAGGTGSNYGYTF. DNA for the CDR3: TGTGCCGGAGGGACAGGAAGTAACTATGGCTACACCTTC.

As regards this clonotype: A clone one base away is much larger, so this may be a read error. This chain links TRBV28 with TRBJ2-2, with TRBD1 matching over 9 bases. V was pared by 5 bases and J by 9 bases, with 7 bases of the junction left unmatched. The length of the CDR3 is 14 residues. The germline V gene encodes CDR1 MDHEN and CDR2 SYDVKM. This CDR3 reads CASSPGTGSWELFF. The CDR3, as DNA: TGTGCCAGCAGTCCCGGGACAGGGTCCTGGGAGCTGTTTTTT.

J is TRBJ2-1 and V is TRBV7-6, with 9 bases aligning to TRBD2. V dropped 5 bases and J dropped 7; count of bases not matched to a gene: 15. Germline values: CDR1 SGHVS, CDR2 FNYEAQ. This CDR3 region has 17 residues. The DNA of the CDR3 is TGTGCCAGCAGCCCCGGATTAGCGGGAGAGGGACATAATGAGCAGTTCTTC. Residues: CASSPGLAGEGHNEQFF. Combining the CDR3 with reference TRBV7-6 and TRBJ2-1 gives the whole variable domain GAGVSQSPRYKVTKRGQDVALRCDPISGHVSLYWYRQALGQGPEFLTYFNYEAQQDKSGLPNDRFSAERPEGSISTLTIQRTEQRDSAMYRCASSPGLAGEGHNEQFFGPGTRLTVL.

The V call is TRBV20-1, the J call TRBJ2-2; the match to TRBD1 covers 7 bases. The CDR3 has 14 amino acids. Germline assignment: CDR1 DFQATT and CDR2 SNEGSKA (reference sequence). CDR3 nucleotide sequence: TGCAGCGCTCCGAGACAGGGGAACACCGGGGAGCTGTTTTTT. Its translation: CSAPRQGNTGELFF.

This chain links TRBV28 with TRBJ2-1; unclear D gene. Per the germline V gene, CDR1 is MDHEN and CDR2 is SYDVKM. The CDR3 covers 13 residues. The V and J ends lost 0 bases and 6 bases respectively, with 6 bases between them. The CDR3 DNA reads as TGTGCCAGCAGTTTATGGCCCATCAATGAGCAGTTCTTC. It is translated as CASSLWPINEQFF.

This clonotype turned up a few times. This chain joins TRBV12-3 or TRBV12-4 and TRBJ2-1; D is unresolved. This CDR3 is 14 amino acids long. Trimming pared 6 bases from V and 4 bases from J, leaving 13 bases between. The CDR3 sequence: CASSRFRNYNEQFF. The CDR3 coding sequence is TGTGCCAGCAGCCGTTTTCGTAATTACAATGAGCAGTTCTTC.

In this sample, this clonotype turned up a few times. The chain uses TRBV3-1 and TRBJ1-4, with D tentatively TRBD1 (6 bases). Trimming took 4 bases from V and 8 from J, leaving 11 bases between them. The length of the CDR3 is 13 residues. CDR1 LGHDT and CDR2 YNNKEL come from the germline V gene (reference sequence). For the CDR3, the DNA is TGTGCCAGCAGCCCGAATCAGGGGGAAAAACTGTTTTTT. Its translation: CASSPNQGEKLFF.